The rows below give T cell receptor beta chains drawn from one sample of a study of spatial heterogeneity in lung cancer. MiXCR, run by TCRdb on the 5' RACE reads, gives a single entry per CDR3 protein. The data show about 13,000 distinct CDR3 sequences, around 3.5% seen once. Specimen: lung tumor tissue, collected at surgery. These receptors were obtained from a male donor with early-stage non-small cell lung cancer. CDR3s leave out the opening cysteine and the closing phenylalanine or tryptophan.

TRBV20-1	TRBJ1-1	SARGVGSGTEAF
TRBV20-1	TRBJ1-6	SAREWDRGINSPLH
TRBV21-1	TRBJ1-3	ASRNRDSGNTIY
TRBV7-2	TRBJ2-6	ASSTPWSLRRGANVLN
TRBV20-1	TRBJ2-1	SARLAGPYNEQF
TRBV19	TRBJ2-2	ASRIAGAPNTGELF
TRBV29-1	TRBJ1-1	SGTRTENTEAF
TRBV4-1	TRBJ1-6	ASSQPPTETYNSPLH
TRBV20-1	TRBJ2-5	SAQGAGQETQY
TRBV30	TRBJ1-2	AWSVGNNPVYGYT
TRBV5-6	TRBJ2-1	ASSLNCYNEQF
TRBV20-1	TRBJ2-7	SAIPPSGRCAYEQY
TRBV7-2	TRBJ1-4	ASSLVAEKLF
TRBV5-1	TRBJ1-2	ASSPNLGYGYT
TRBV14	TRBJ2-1	ASSQGSGGAYNEQF
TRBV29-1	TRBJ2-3	SVQLSSDTQY
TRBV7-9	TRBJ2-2	ASSLSGGSGELF